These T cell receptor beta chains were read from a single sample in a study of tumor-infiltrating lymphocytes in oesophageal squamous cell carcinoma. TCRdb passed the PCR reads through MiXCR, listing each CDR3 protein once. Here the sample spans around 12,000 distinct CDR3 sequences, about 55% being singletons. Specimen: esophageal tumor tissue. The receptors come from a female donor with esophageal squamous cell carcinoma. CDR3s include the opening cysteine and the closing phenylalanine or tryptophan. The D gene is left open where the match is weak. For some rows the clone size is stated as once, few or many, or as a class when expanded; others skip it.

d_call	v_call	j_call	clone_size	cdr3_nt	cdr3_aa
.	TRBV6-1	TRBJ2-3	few	TGTGCCAGCAGGAGGGACCCCACAGATACGCAGTATTTT	CASRRDPTDTQYF
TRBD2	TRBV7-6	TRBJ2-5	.	TGTGCCAGCAGCTTACGGTTCGCTAGCGGGGGGGATCGTAAAGAGACCCAGTACTTC	CASSLRFASGGDRKETQYF
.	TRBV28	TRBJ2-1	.	TGTGCCAGCAGTTTGGTCTCTGAGCAGTTCTTC	CASSLVSEQFF
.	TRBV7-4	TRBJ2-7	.	TGTGCCAGCAGCCAGACATGGAACACTGAAGCTTTCTTC	CASSQTWNTEAFF
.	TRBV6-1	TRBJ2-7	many	TGTGCCACCCTGGGCCTCTTTTCCAATGAGCAGTACTTC	CATLGLFSNEQYF
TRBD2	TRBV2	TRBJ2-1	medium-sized	TGTGCCAGCAGGGACGGACTAGCGGGATGGAATGAGCAGTTCTTC	CASRDGLAGWNEQFF
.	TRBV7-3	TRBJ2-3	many	TGTGCCAGCAGCTTAAGCCGGGGCACAGATACGCAGTATTTT	CASSLSRGTDTQYF
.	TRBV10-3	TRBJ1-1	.	TGTGCCATCACCCGGGCGGGGAACACTGAAGCTTTCTTT	CAITRAGNTEAFF
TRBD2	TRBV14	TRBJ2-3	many	TGTGCCAGCAGCCTTTCGGGGGGAGATACGCAGTATTTT	CASSLSGGDTQYF
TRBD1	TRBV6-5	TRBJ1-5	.	TGTGCCAGCAGACCAAGGACAGGGGGCAATCAGCCCCAGCATTTT	CASRPRTGGNQPQHF
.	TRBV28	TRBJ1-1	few	TGTGCCAGCAGTCCGTATGCCGGGACAATGAACACTGAAGCTTTCTTT	CASSPYAGTMNTEAFF
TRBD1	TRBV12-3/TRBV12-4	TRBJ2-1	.	TGTGCCAGCAGTAGACAGGGGGCGCCGAATGAGCAGTTCTTC	CASSRQGAPNEQFF
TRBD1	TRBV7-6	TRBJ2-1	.	TGTGCCAGCAGCCAGGGGACAGCGAACTACAATGAGCAGTTCTTC	CASSQGTANYNEQFF
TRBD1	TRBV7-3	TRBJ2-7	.	TGTGCCAGCAGCCGGGACAGGGGGAGCTACGAGCAGTACTTC	CASSRDRGSYEQYF
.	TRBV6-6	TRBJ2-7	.	TGTGCCAGCAGTTACTCCCCGGGGTTCTACGAGCAGTACTTT	CASSYSPGFYEQYF
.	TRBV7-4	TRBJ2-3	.	TGTGCCAGCAGCTTAGTCACCACAGATACGCAGTATTTC	CASSLVTTDTQYF
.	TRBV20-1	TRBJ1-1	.	TGCAGTGCGTCGCGAGGGCGGAGTACTGAAGCTTTCTTT	CSASRGRSTEAFF
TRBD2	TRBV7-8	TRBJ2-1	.	TGTGCCAGCAGCTTCCGACTAGCGGGAGCGGACGAGCAGTTCTTC	CASSFRLAGADEQFF
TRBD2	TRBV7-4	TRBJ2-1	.	TGTGCCAGCAGCCCCGGGACTAGCAGGGACAATGAGCAGTTCTTC	CASSPGTSRDNEQFF
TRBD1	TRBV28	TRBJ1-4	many	TGTGCCAGCAGCAGGGGGGGGGGCGTGACTGAAAAACTGTTTTTT	CASSRGGGVTEKLFF
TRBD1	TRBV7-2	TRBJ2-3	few	TGTGCCAGCAGCGCGAACAGGGGGCGGGATACGCAGTATTTT	CASSANRGRDTQYF
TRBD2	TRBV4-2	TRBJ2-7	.	TGTGCCAGCAGCCAAGATACGTCCGGACTAGCGGGAGATCGCGAGCAGTACTTC	CASSQDTSGLAGDREQYF
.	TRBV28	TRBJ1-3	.	TGTGCCAGCAGTCCATTGGGGGGGCCGTCTGGAAACACCATATATTTT	CASSPLGGPSGNTIYF
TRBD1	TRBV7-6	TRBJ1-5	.	TGTGCCAGCAGCACAGACAGGGTCTCCCAGCCCCAGCATTTT	CASSTDRVSQPQHF
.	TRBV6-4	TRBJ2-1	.	.	CASSDSNLEGTGLPGLHLRF
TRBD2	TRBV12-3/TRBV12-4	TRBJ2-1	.	TGTGCCAGCAGTTCCTTTTTAGCGGGGGCTTACAATGAGCAGTTCTTC	CASSSFLAGAYNEQFF
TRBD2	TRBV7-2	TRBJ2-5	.	TGTGCCAGCAGCTTTATGACTAGCGGGATTAATGAGCAGTACTTC	CASSFMTSGINEQYF
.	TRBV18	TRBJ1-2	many	TGTGCCAGCTCACCGGGGCAGGCTCTTGGCTACACCTTC	CASSPGQALGYTF
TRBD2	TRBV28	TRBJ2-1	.	TGTGCCAGCAGTTCAACTAGCGGGAGGACTTCTTCGAATGAGCAGTTCTTC	CASSSTSGRTSSNEQFF
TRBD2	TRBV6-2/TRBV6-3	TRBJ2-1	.	TGTGCCAGCATCCTTCGGGGGGACAATGAGCAGTTCTTC	CASILRGDNEQFF